The present T cell receptor beta chain was sequenced within a study of T cells after yellow fever vaccination. Study in general: Researchers used SMART-Seq v4 Ultra Low Input to prepare fractions that had low cell numbers. Study-wide points: A small share of clonotypes appeared in both CD4 and CD8 compartments. A large majority of primary-vaccination clones showed up again after the booster (approximately 96% CD4, almost 90% CD8).

As for this clonotype: Its antigen is as yet unknown.

TCRdb redid the calling of the 5' RACE reads with MiXCR, one entry per CDR3 protein. This table holds roughly 340,000 distinct CDR3 sequences, about 8.7% found once. Germline V lookup: CDR1 SGHRS, CDR2 YFSETQ. This CDR3 region has 16 residues. J gave up 0 bases and V 5 bases, and 3 bases lay outside the gene matches. The source of this sequence is a man younger than 35 who received the YFV17D yellow fever vaccine. The gene calls are TRBV5-1 and TRBJ2-5; 14 nucleotides match TRBD2. This specimen consisted of PBMCs, obtained on the day of the first yellow fever vaccination. The CDR3 DNA reads TGCGCCAGCAGGGGACTAGCGGGGGACAACCAAGAGACCCAGTACTTC. Protein sequence: CASRGLAGDNQETQYF. Variable domain in full (rest from reference TRBV5-1 and TRBJ2-5): KAGVTQTPRYLIKTRGQQVTLSCSPISGHRSVSWYQQTPGQGLQFLFEYFSETQRNKGNFPGRFSGRQFSNSRSEMNVSTLELGDSALYLCASRGLAGDNQETQYFGPGTRLLVL.